Following are 14 T cell receptor beta chains from one sample sequenced in a study of vaccination and CD4 T cells after COVID-19 (dated 2022 in TCRdb). No antigens are known for them. The time point tag for this specimen amounts to: late sampling 161 to 241 days after vaccination in a few convalescent patients. The sample's treatment or condition label, in plain terms: roughly ten-day PBMC culture with coronavirus spike peptide pools or control peptides (ViraFEST assay). The library relied on PCR. The sample was run on an Illumina iSeq 100. At the Johns Hopkins FTIC core, DNA from the cultured CD4+ T cells underwent TCR sequencing with the Oncomine TCR Beta short-read assay. The public reads were reanalyzed by TCRdb: fastp trimming at Q25, MiXCR alignment, in-frame beta chains only. Each entry is one CDR3 protein sequence, shown with its most common DNA and genes. Present in this sample are around 20,000 distinct CDR3 sequences, approximately 44% of which were seen just once. The ten largest clones add up to under 20% of the sample.

The sequenced sample was CD4+ T cells from blood, cultured in vitro, obtained about 7 months after SARS-CoV-2 vaccination. The receptors here all came from a human donor who had recovered from COVID-19.

The CDR3 bases are TGTGCCACCAGCAGTCGTCCGGACAGGGGGTTGGGGGAGCAGTACTTC. This codes for CATSSRPDRGLGEQYF. This chain joins TRBV15 and TRBJ2-7; 10 bases fit TRBD1. The CDR3 runs 16 residues. The germline gives CDR1 LNHNV, CDR2 YYDKDF (reference sequence). Trimming cost V 3 bases and J 7 bases; bases outside gene matches: 12.

This chain connects TRBV6-1 to TRBJ2-1; TRBD2 agrees at 8 bases. Germline V gives CDR1 MNHNS, CDR2 SASEGT. Unmatched junction bases numbered 10, after V lost 8 bases and J lost 7 bases. This CDR3 is built from 14 residues. The CDR3, as DNA: TGTGCCAGCGCAAGCGGGGGAAGGTGGAATGAGCAGTTCTTC. Protein sequence: CASASGGRWNEQFF.

A remark on this clonotype: Here the CDR3 omits its conserved ending phenylalanine or tryptophan, so a read error is the likely source. V is TRBV19 and J is TRBJ2-5; weak D call: TRBD1 (6 bases). Trimming cost V 6 bases and J 4 bases, with 12 bases left between them. The CDR3 loop spans 13 amino acids. Germline-derived CDR1 and CDR2 are LNHDA and SQIVND (reference sequence). The CDR3 bases are TGTGCCAGTAGCCCGACAGGATCAGAGACCCAGTACCTC. Translated: CASSPTGSETQYL.

This clonotype was counted between two and nine times. The gene calls are TRBV6-5 and TRBJ2-7, with TRBD2 matching over 8 bases. V lost 4 bases, J lost 6 bases, and 5 bases stayed unmatched. The germline V gene encodes CDR1 MNHEY and CDR2 SVGAGI. This CDR3 has 13 amino acids. The DNA for the CDR3 is TGTGCCAGCAGTTCAGCGGGGGTAGGCGAGCAGTACTTC. It is translated as CASSSAGVGEQYF.

This clonotype came up a few times. The chain combines TRBV20-1 with TRBJ2-3; D might be TRBD2 (7 bases). V dropped 5 bases and J dropped 6 bases, with 15 bases sitting between them. This CDR3 is built from 13 residues. Germline loops: CDR1 DFQATT, CDR2 SNEGSKA (reference sequence). The CDR3 reads CSAEQGGRDTQYF. The DNA of the CDR3 is TGCAGTGCTGAACAGGGAGGGCGGGATACGCAGTATTTT.

The V and J genes are TRBV27 and TRBJ2-3; a weak D match, TRBD1 (5 bases). The CDR3 spans 20 residues. The germline V gene has CDR1 MNHEY and CDR2 SMNVEV (reference sequence). V was pared by 7 bases and J by 0 bases, with 29 bases between. DNA for the CDR3: TGTGCCAGCATCACCACGTCCCCAGGGCTCGGTAGCCCAAGCACAGATACGCAGTATTTT. It encodes CASITTSPGLGSPSTDTQYF.

This chain links TRBV2 with TRBJ1-2, with no clear D. V was trimmed by 1 base and J by 2 bases, leaving 8 bases between them. CDR3 length: 14 residues. The germline V gene has CDR1 SNHLY and CDR2 FYNNEI. The CDR3 spells CASSEGGKNYGYTF. The DNA for the CDR3 is TGTGCCAGCAGTGAAGGAGGGAAGAACTATGGCTACACCTTC. Full variable domain (missing parts from reference TRBV2 and TRBJ1-2): EPEVTQTPSHQVTQMGQEVILRCVPISNHLYFYWYRQILGQKVEFLVSFYNNEISEKSEIFDDQFSVERPDGSNFTLKIRSTKLEDSAMYFCASSEGGKNYGYTFGSGTRLTVV.

This clonotype was observed a few times. This chain joins TRBV6-1 and TRBJ2-5; D is perhaps TRBD2 (5 bases). The CDR3 consists of 17 residues. Between the trimmed V and J ends, which lost 0 bases and 3 bases, there was a span of 17 bases. Germline lookup yields CDR1 MNHNS and CDR2 SASEGT. Here the CDR3 DNA reads TGTGCCAGCAGTGAAGCGTTTAATGTTGGAGGCGAAGAGACCCAGTACTTC. As protein: CASSEAFNVGGEETQYF.

This clonotype has just one count. The chain employs TRBV19 and TRBJ1-1; 9 bases fit TRBD1. Losses at the gene ends were 4 bases for V and 3 bases for J; bases not matched to a gene: 6. The germline V gene has CDR1 LNHDA and CDR2 SQIVND (reference sequence). The CDR3 extends over 15 amino acids. The CDR3 coding sequence is TGTGCCAGTAGTAGCCGGGGACAGGGCTACACTGAAGCTTTCTTT. The encoded protein is CASSSRGQGYTEAFF.

This clonotype has just a few counts. The CDR3 DNA is TGCAGTGCTAGTAGGACTAGCGGGAGGGTAGTGGAGACCCAGTACTTC. Amino acids: CSASRTSGRVVETQYF. The chain is built from TRBV20-1 and TRBJ2-5, with 15 bases identical to TRBD2. V dropped 3 bases and J dropped 5; count of bases not matched to a gene: 7. Looked up from germline, CDR1 is DFQATT and CDR2 is SNEGSKA (reference sequence). The CDR3 loop spans 16 amino acids.

This clonotype has a handful of counts. This sequence joins TRBV7-9 and TRBJ1-2; 8 bases are shared with TRBD1. J was trimmed by 5 bases and V by 5 bases; bases with no gene match: 10. In germline, CDR1 is SEHNR, CDR2 FQNEAQ (reference sequence). The CDR3 has 15 amino acids. The CDR3 region is CASSLRWDRRYGYTF. CDR3 nucleotides: TGTGCCAGCAGCCTCCGATGGGACAGGAGATATGGCTACACCTTC.

The CDR3: CASSELAGGDTDTQYF. In nucleotides, the CDR3 is TGTGCCAGCAGTGAATTAGCGGGGGGGGACACAGATACGCAGTATTTT. The V call is TRBV6-1, the J call TRBJ2-3, with 11 bases that match TRBD2. J lost 2 bases, V lost 2 bases, and 3 bases had no gene match. The germline CDR1 and CDR2 sequences are MNHNS and SASEGT. The CDR3 is 16 residues long.

V is TRBV11-3 and J is TRBJ2-1, with 9 bases matching TRBD2. Germline-derived CDR1 and CDR2 are SGHNT and YENEEA. CDR3 length equals 16 residues. J lost 0 bases, V lost 3 bases, and 3 bases had no gene match. CDR3 nucleotides: TGTGCCAGCAGCTTGCGCGGGGGGGTCTCCTACAATGAGCAGTTCTTC. Its translation: CASSLRGGVSYNEQFF.

This clonotype occurred a few times. This rearrangement joins TRBV7-8 to TRBJ2-2; tentatively, D is TRBD1 (7 bases). Per the germline V gene, CDR1 is SGHVS and CDR2 is FQNEAQ. The CDR3 covers 15 residues. The germline V and J ends were trimmed by 5 bases and 6 bases, with 16 bases remaining between them. The CDR3 sequence is CASSRGGGMAGELFF. The CDR3 nucleotides are TGTGCCAGCAGCCGAGGAGGGGGCATGGCCGGGGAGCTGTTTTTT.